These 11 T cell receptor beta chains were sequenced from one sample in a study of T cell responses to AZD1222 COVID-19 vaccine. The data were produced by immunoSEQ multiplex PCR, yet TCRdb's version contains in-frame clones alone and is incomplete. The data show 120,000 or so clones, 85% to 90% seen once. The specimen comprised peripheral blood, sampled 28 days after the second AZD1222 dose. The receptors originated from an adult who received the AZD1222 COVID-19 vaccine.

This chain uses TRBV12-5 with TRBJ2-1, with D uncertain. Germline V gene sequence: CDR1 LGHNT, CDR2 FRNRAP. The V end lost 2 bases, the J end lost 10 bases, and 3 bases lay between the germline ends. The CDR3 consists of 10 residues. The CDR3 DNA sequence: TGTGCTAGTGGTTTGAACGAGCAGTTCTTC. Translating gives CASGLNEQFF.

V gene TRBV10-3 combines with J gene TRBJ1-5, with D perhaps matching TRBD1 (6 bases). The CDR3 is 14 residues long. V was shortened by 6 bases and J by 4 bases, with 13 bases between the two germline ends. Germline V lookup: CDR1 ENHRY, CDR2 SYGVKD. Here the CDR3 DNA reads TGTGCCATCAGGTTACAGGGAGGGAATCAGCCCCAGCATTTT. Amino acids: CAIRLQGGNQPQHF.

The chain links TRBV7-3 to TRBJ2-1; TRBD2 matches at 10 bases. The V and J ends lost 2 bases and 15 bases, in that order; junction bases with no gene match: 7. The CDR3 extends over 13 amino acids. Germline assignment: CDR1 SGHTA and CDR2 FQGTGA. Here the CDR3 DNA reads TGTGCCAGCAGCTTAGCTAGCGGGAGCTCCGTGTTCTTC. This sequence encodes CASSLASGSSVFF.

The chain is built from TRBV19 and TRBJ1-1; D is perhaps TRBD1 (5 bases). Germline V gene lookup returns CDR1 LNHDA and CDR2 SQIVND (reference sequence). Trimming removed 4 bases from V and 6 bases from J, with 15 bases in between. This CDR3 comprises 14 residues. The CDR3 DNA is TGTGCCAGTAGTACTTGGACAAGCCCCTCTGAAGCTTTCTTT. Translating it yields CASSTWTSPSEAFF.

This rearrangement joins TRBV19 to TRBJ2-3; the D gene is possibly TRBD2 (5 bases). The CDR3 is 15 residues long. CDR1 and CDR2 from the germline V gene are LNHDA and SQIVND (reference sequence). V was cut by 6 bases and J by 2 bases, with 15 bases left in between. The CDR3 loop reads CASSPTIPPTDTQYF. The CDR3 DNA reads TGTGCCAGTAGCCCGACTATCCCCCCCACAGATACGCAGTATTTT. Variable domain in full (rest from reference TRBV19 and TRBJ2-3): DGGITQSPKYLFRKEGQNVTLSCEQNLNHDAMYWYRQDPGQGLRLIYYSQIVNDFQKGDIAEGYSVSREKKESFPLTVTSAQKNPTAFYLCASSPTIPPTDTQYFGPGTRLTVL.

The chain combines TRBV19 with TRBJ2-1; 10 nucleotides match TRBD1. With V trimmed by 6 bases and J by 4 bases, 6 bases remained unmatched. CDR3 length: 15 residues. Germline lookup yields CDR1 LNHDA and CDR2 SQIVND (reference sequence). The CDR3 reads CASSETGGAYNEQFF. CDR3 DNA: TGTGCCAGTAGCGAGACAGGGGGCGCGTACAATGAGCAGTTCTTC. The entire variable domain, with the rest obtained from reference TRBV19 and TRBJ2-1, is as follows: DGGITQSPKYLFRKEGQNVTLSCEQNLNHDAMYWYRQDPGQGLRLIYYSQIVNDFQKGDIAEGYSVSREKKESFPLTVTSAQKNPTAFYLCASSETGGAYNEQFFGPGTRLTVL.

The CDR3 reads CASRVGTSGGDTQYF. Here the CDR3 DNA reads TGCGCCAGCAGGGTCGGGACTAGCGGGGGGGATACGCAGTATTTT. J is TRBJ2-3 and V is TRBV5-1; TRBD2 matches at 15 bases. CDR3 size: 15 residues. The germline gives CDR1 SGHRS, CDR2 YFSETQ. V gave up 5 bases and J gave up 6 bases; unmatched junction bases: 4.

The CDR3 nucleotides are TGTGCCAGCAGCGTAGCAGTAACCGAGAACACTGAAGCTTTCTTT. It codes for CASSVAVTENTEAFF. This chain connects TRBV9 to TRBJ1-1; D uncertain. The V end lost 0 bases, the J end lost 1 base, and 10 bases lay between the germline ends. CDR1 is SGDLS, CDR2 YYNGEE, per germline. The CDR3 has 15 amino acids. Full variable domain (missing parts from reference TRBV9 and TRBJ1-1): DSGVTQTPKHLITATGQRVTLRCSPRSGDLSVYWYQQSLDQGLQFLIQYYNGEERAKGNILERFSAQQFPDLHSELNLSSLELGDSALYFCASSVAVTENTEAFFGQGTRLTVV.

The V and J genes are TRBV30 and TRBJ1-2, with a tentative D call TRBD1 (5 bases). This CDR3 contains 12 residues. V lost 4 bases to trimming and J lost 6 bases, with 12 bases between them. CDR1 is GTSNPN, CDR2 SVGIG, per germline (reference sequence). The DNA for the CDR3 is TGTGCCTGGAAAGGAGGGGAGGATGGCTACACCTTC. The encoded protein is CAWKGGEDGYTF.

V is TRBV18 and J is TRBJ1-1; 8 bases match TRBD1. Germline assignment: CDR1 KGHSH and CDR2 LQKENI. Germline trimming cut 5 bases from V and 4 bases from J; bases unmatched to any gene: 9. The CDR3 is made up of 15 amino acids. The CDR3 bases are TGTGCCAGCTCATCCGGGCAGGGGGCTTTCACTGAAGCTTTCTTT. This gives the protein CASSSGQGAFTEAFF.

The genes are TRBV7-2 and TRBJ1-2; no reliable D call. V gave up 1 base and J gave up 4 bases, with 7 bases separating them. The CDR3 runs to 13 residues. The germline V gene encodes CDR1 SGHTA and CDR2 FQGNSA. The CDR3 protein is CASSLVRLYGYTF. CDR3 coding DNA: TGTGCCAGCAGCTTAGTAAGGCTCTATGGCTACACCTTC.